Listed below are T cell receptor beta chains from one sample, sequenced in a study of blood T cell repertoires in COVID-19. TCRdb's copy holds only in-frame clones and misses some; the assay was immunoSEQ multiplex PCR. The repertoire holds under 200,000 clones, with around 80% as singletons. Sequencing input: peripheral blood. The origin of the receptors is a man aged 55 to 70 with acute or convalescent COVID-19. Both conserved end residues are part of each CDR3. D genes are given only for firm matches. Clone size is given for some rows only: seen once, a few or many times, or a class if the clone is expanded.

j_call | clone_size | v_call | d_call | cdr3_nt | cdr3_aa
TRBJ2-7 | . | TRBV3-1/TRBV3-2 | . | TGTGCCAGCAGCCAAGTCACACAGGGCCCCTACGAGCAGTACTTC | CASSQVTQGPYEQYF
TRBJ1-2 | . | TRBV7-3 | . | TGTGCCAGCAGCCCAGGCATGGACAGTTCGCTTGGCGGCTACACCTTC | CASSPGMDSSLGGYTF
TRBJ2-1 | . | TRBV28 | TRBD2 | TGTGCCAGTCAACCTGGCGGGGGGTTTGACAATGAGCAGTTCTTC | CASQPGGGFDNEQFF
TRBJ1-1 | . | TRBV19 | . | TGTGCCAGTAGTACTCTTCAGGGGAACACTGAAGCTTTCTTT | CASSTLQGNTEAFF
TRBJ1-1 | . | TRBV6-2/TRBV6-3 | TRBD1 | TGTGCCAGCAGTTTCACAGGGGACTTGACTGAAGCTTTCTTT | CASSFTGDLTEAFF
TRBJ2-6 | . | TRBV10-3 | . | TGTGCCATCAGTGGGAAACCACAGGGTTCTGGGGCCAACGTCCTGACTTTC | CAISGKPQGSGANVLTF
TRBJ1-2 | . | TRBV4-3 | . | TGCGCCAGCAGCCAAGGTGGGGGCATTAACTATGGCTACACCTTC | CASSQGGGINYGYTF
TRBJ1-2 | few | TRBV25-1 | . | TGTGCCAGCAGTGTAGACAGGCGGCGAGGTGGCTACACCTTC | CASSVDRRRGGYTF
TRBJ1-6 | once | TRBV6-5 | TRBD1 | TGTGCCAGCAGTTCATCCGGGACAGGGCTCGGGTCACCCCTCCACTTT | CASSSSGTGLGSPLHF
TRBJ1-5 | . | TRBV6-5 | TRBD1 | TGTGCCAGCAGTCGGAGTTACAGGGGAGGTCAGCCCCAGCATTTT | CASSRSYRGGQPQHF
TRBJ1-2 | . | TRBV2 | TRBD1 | TGTGCCAGCGGATACAAGACAGGGTTCTATGGCTACACCTTC | CASGYKTGFYGYTF
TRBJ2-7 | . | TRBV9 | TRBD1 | TGTGCCAGCAGCGCGCCGGGACAGGGGATGTCCGAGCAGTACTTC | CASSAPGQGMSEQYF
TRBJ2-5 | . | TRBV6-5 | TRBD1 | TGTGCCAGCAGTTACTCTGAAGGGGGCTACGGGACCCAGTACTTC | CASSYSEGGYGTQYF
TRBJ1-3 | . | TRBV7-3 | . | TGTGCCAGCAGCCTAGACCCCTCTTGGGGAAACACCATATATTTT | CASSLDPSWGNTIYF
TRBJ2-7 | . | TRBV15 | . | TGTGCCACCAGCACCTCGGACATCTACGAGCAGTACTTC | CATSTSDIYEQYF
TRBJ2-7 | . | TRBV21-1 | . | TGTGCCCGCTACGAGCAGTACTTC | CARYEQYF
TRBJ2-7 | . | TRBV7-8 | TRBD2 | TGTGCCAGCAGCACATCGGGGGGTCTGACCTACGAGCAGTACTTC | CASSTSGGLTYEQYF
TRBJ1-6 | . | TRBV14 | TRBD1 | TGTGCCAGCAGCCGGAATACAGGGGCGCCAATTTATAATTCACCCCTCCACTTT | CASSRNTGAPIYNSPLHF
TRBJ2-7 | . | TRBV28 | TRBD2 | TGTGCCAGCAGAAAACTAGCGGGTCGTAGCTCCTACGAGCAGTACTTC | CASRKLAGRSSYEQYF
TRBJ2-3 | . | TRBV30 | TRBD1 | TGTGCCTGGCAGGGGGCAAGAGATACGCAGTATTTT | CAWQGARDTQYF
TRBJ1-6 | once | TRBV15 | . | TGTGCCACCAGCAGAGATATGGGGGGAAAATCACCCCTCCACTTT | CATSRDMGGKSPLHF
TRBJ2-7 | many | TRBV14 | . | TGTGCCAGCAGCCAGCACACAGCTTACGAGCAGTACTTC | CASSQHTAYEQYF
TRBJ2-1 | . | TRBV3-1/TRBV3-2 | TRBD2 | TGTGCCAGCAGCCGGGGACTAGTAACGATTGAGCAGTTCTTC | CASSRGLVTIEQFF
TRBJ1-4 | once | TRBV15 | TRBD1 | TGTGCCACCAGCAGAGAATCGGCAGGGGGTAATGAAAAACTGTTTTTT | CATSRESAGGNEKLFF
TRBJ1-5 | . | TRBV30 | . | TGTGCCTGGAGTGGAGTCTACCGGGGTCAGCCCCAGCATTTT | CAWSGVYRGQPQHF
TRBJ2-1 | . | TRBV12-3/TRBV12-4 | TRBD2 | TGTGCCAGCAGTCGGGGGGAATACAATGAGCAGTTCTTC | CASSRGEYNEQFF
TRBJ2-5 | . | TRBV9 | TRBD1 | TGTGCCAGCAGCCCCTCACAGGGGACGGAGACCCAGTACTTC | CASSPSQGTETQYF